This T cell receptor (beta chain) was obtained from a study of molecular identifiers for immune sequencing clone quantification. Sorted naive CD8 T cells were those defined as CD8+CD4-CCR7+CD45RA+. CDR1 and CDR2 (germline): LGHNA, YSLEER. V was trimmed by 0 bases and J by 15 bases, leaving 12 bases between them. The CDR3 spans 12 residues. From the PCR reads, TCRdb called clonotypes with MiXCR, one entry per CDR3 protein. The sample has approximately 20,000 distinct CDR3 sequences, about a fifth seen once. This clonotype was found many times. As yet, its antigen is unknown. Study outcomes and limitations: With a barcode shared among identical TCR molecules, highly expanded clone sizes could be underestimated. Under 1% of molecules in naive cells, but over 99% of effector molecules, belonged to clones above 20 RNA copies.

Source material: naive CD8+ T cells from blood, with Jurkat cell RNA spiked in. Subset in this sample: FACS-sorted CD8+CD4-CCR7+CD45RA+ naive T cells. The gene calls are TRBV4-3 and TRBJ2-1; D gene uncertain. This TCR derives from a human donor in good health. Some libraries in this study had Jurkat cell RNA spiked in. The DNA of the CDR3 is TGCGCCAGCAGCCAAGATCCGAGATACCTGTTCTTC. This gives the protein CASSQDPRYLFF.